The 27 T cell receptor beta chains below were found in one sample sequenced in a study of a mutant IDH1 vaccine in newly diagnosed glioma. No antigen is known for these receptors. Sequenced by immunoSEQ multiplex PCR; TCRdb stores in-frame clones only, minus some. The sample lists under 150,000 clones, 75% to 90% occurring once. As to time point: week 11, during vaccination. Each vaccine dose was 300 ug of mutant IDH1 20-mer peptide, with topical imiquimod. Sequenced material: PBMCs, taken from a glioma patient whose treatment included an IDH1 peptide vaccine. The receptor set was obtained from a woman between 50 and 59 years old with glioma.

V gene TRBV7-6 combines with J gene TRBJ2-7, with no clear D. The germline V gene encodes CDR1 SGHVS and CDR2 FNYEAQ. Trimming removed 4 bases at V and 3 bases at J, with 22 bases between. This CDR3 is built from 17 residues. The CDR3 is CASSSQPGRQTIYEQYF. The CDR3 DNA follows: TGTGCCAGCAGCTCTCAACCCGGCCGGCAGACCATCTACGAGCAGTACTTC.

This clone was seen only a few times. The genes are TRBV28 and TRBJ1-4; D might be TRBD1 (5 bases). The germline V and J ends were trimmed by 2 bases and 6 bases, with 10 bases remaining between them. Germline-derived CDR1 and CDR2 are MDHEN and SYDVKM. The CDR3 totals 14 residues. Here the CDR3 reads CASSLRGGHEKLFF. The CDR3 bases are TGTGCCAGCAGTTTACGGGGGGGACATGAAAAACTGTTTTTT.

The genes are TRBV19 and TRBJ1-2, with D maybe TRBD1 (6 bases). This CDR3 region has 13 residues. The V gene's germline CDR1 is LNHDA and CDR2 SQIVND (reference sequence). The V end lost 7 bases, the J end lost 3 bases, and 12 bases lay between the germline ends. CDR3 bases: TGTGCCAGTATCGGGGGCCTAGACTATGGCTACACCTTC. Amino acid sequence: CASIGGLDYGYTF.

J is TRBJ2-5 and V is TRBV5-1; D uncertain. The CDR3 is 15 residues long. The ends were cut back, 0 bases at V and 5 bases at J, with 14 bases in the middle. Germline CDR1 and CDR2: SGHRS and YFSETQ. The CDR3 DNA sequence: TGCGCCAGCAGCTTGGTGGCAGAACCTAGGGAGACCCAGTACTTC. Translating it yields CASSLVAEPRETQYF.

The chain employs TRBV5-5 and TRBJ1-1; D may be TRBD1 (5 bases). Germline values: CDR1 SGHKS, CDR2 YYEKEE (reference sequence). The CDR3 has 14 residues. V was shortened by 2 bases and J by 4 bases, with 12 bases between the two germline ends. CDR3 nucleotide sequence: TGTGCCAGCAGCTTCCGTACAGGAGGCACTGAAGCTTTCTTT. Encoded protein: CASSFRTGGTEAFF.

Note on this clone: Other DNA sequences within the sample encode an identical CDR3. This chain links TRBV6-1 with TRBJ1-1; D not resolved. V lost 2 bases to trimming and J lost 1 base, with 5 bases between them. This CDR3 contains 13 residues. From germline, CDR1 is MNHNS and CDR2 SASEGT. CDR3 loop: CASSEKGNTEAFF. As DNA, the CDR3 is TGTGCCAGCAGTGAAAAGGGGAACACTGAAGCTTTCTTT.

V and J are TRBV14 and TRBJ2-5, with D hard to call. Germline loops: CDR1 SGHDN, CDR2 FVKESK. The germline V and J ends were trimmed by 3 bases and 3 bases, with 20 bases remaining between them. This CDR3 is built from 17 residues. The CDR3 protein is CASSQGFAYGLEETQYF. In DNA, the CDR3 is TGTGCCAGCAGCCAGGGGTTCGCGTACGGCTTGGAAGAGACCCAGTACTTC.

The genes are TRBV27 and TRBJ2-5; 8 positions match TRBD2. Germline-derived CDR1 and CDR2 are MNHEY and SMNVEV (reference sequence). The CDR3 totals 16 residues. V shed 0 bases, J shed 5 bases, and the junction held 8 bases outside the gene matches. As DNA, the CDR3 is TGTGCCAGCAGTTTATCCCCCGGGAGGGCCGCGGAGACCCAGTACTTC. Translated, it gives CASSLSPGRAAETQYF.

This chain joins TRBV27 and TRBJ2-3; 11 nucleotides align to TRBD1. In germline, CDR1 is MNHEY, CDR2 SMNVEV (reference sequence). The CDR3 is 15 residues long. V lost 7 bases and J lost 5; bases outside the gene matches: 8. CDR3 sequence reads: CASTPDRGPGDTQYF. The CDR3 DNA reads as TGTGCCAGCACCCCGGACAGGGGGCCCGGAGATACGCAGTATTTT.

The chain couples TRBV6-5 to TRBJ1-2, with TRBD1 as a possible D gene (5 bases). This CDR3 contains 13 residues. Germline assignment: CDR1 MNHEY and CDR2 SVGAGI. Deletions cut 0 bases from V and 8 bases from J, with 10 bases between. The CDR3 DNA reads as TGTGCCAGCAGTTACTCAGGGGCGGGAGGCTACACCTTC. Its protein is CASSYSGAGGYTF.

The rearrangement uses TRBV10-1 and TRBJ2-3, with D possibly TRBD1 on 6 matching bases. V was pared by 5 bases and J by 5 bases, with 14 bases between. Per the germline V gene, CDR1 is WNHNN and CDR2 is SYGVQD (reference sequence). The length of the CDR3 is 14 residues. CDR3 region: CASSPRDKGDTQYF. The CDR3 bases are TGCGCCAGCAGTCCTCGGGACAAGGGAGATACGCAGTATTTT.

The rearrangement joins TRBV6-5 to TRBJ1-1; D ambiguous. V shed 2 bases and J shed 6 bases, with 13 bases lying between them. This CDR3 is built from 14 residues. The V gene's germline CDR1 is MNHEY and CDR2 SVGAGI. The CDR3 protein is CASSYPSPGAEAFF. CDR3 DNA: TGTGCCAGCAGTTACCCCTCCCCCGGGGCTGAAGCTTTCTTT.

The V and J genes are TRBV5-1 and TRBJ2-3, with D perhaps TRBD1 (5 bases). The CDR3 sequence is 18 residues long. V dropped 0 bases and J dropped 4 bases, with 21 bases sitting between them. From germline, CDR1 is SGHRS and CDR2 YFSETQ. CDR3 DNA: TGCGCCAGCAGCTTGGCGGATCAGGGTGTAGTTATCGCAGATACGCAGTATTTT. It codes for CASSLADQGVVIADTQYF. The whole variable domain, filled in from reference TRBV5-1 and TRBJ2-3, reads KAGVTQTPRYLIKTRGQQVTLSCSPISGHRSVSWYQQTPGQGLQFLFEYFSETQRNKGNFPGRFSGRQFSNSRSEMNVSTLELGDSALYLCASSLADQGVVIADTQYFGPGTRLTVL.

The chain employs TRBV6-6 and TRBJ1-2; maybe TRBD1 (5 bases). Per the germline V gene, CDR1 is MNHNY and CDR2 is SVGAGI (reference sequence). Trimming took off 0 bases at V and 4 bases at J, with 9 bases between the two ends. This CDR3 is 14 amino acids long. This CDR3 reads CASSYSTGGYGYTF. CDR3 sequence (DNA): TGTGCCAGCAGTTACTCGACCGGGGGCTATGGCTACACCTTC.

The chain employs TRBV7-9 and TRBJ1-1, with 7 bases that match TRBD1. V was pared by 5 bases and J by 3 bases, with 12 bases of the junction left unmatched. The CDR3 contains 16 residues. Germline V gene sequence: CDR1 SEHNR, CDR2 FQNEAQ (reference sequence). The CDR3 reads CASSATGFEGHTEAFF. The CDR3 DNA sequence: TGTGCCAGCAGCGCGACAGGGTTTGAGGGGCACACTGAAGCTTTCTTT.

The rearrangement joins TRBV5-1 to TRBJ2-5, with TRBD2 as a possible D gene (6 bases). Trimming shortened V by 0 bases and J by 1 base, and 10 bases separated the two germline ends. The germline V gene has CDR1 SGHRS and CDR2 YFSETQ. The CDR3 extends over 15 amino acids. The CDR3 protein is CASSLVGGGQETQYF. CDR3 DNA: TGCGCCAGCAGCTTGGTCGGGGGTGGCCAAGAGACCCAGTACTTC. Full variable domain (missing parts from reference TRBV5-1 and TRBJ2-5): KAGVTQTPRYLIKTRGQQVTLSCSPISGHRSVSWYQQTPGQGLQFLFEYFSETQRNKGNFPGRFSGRQFSNSRSEMNVSTLELGDSALYLCASSLVGGGQETQYFGPGTRLLVL.

CDR3 sequence reads: CASSSKGFEETQYF. The DNA of the CDR3 is TGTGCCAGCAGCTCAAAGGGGTTCGAAGAGACCCAGTACTTC. This sequence joins TRBV5-6 and TRBJ2-5; possible D gene TRBD1, 5 bases. CDR1 and CDR2 (germline): SGHDT, YYEEEE. The CDR3 extends over 14 amino acids. The V and J ends lost 3 bases and 3 bases respectively, with 12 bases between them.

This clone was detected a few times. The CDR3 DNA follows: TGTGCCAGCAGCTTGGTAGGGAACACTGAAGCTTTCTTT. As protein: CASSLVGNTEAFF. The rearrangement uses TRBV7-9 and TRBJ1-1; no clear D. The CDR3 contains 13 residues. CDR1 and CDR2 from the germline V gene are SEHNR and FQNEAQ (reference sequence). The V end lost 3 bases, the J end lost 1 base, and 6 bases lay between the germline ends.

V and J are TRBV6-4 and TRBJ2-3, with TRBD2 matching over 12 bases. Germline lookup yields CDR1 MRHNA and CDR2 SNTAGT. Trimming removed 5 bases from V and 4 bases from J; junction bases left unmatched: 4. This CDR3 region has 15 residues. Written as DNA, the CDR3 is TGTGCCAGCAGTCCGGGACTAGCGGGCTCAGATACGCAGTATTTT. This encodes CASSPGLAGSDTQYF.

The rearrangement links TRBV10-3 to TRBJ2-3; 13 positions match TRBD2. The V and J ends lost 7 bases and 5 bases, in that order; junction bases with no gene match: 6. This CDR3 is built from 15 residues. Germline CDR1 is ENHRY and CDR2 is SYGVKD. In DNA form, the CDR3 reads TGTGCCATCAAGACTAGCGGGAGGCAGATAGATACGCAGTATTTT. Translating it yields CAIKTSGRQIDTQYF.

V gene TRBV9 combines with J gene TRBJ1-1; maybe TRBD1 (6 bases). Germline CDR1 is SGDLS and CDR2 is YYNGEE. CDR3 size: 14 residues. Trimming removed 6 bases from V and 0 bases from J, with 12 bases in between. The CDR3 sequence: CASTQGPMNTEAFF. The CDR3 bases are TGTGCCAGCACACAGGGCCCGATGAACACTGAAGCTTTCTTT.

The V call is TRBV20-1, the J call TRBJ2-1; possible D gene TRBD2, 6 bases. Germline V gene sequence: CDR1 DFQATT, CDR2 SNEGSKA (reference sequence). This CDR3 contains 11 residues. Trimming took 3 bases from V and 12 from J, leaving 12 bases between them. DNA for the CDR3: TGCAGTGCTAGCCAAAGGAGGGTGCAGTTCTTC. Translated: CSASQRRVQFF.

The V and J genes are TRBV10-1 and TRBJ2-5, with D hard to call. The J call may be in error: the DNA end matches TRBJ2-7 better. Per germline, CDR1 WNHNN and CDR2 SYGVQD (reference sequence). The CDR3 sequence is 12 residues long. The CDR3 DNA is TGCGCCAGCAGTTCCCGGGTCGGCGAGCAGTACTTC. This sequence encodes CASSSRVGEQYF.

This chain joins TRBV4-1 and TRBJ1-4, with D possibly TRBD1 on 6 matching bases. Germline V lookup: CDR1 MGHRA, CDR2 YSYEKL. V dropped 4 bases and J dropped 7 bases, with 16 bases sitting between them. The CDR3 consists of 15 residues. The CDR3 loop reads CASSPRRGSGEKLFF. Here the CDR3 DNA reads TGCGCCAGCAGCCCCCGTAGGGGGTCGGGTGAAAAACTGTTTTTT.

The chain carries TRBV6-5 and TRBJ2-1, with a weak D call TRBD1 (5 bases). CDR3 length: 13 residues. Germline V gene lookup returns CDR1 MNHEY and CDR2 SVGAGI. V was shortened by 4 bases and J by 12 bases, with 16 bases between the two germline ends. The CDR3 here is CASSSFSATGQFF. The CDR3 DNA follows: TGTGCCAGCAGTTCGTTTTCGGCCACAGGGCAGTTCTTC.

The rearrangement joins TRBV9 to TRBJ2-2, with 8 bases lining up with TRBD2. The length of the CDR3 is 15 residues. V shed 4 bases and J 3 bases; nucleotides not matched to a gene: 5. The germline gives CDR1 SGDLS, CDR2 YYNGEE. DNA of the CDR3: TGTGCCAGCAGCACCCGGGGGGGGGACACCGGGGAGCTGTTTTTT. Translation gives CASSTRGGDTGELFF.

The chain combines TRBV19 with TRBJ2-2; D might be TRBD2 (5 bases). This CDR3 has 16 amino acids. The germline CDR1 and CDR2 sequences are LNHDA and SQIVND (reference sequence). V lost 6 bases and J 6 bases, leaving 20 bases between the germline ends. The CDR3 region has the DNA TGTGCCAGTAGCAAGACCATAAACGGGATGTCCGGGGAGCTGTTTTTT. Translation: CASSKTINGMSGELFF.